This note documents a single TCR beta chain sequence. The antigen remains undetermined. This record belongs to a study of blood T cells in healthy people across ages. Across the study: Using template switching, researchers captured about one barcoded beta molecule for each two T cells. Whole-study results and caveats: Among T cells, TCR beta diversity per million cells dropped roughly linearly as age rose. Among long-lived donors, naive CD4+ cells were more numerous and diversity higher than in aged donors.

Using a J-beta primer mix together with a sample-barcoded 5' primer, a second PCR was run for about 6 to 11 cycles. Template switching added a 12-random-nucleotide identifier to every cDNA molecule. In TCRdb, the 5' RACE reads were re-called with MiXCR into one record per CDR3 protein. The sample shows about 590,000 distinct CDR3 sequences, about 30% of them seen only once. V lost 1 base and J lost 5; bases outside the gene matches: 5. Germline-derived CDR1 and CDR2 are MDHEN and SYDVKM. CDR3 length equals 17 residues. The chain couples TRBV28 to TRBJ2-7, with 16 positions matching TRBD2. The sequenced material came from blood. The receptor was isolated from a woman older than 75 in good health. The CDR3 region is CASSLYPGLAGGDEQYF. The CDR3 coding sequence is TGTGCCAGCAGTTTATATCCGGGACTAGCGGGAGGGGACGAGCAGTACTTC.